This T cell receptor beta chain was recovered during a study of CD8 T cells in ankylosing spondylitis. Notes on the study in general: Seemingly distinctive of ankylosing spondylitis blood was a TCR beta motif formed by eight highly homologous variants.

TCRdb called the 5' RACE reads again in MiXCR, with one record for every CDR3 protein. The data hold hundreds of thousands of distinct CDR3 sequences, with 10% to 15% observed a single time. Turning to this clonotype: Its antigen is unknown.

The CDR3 covers 16 residues. The germline CDR1 and CDR2 sequences are DFQATT and SNEGSKA (reference sequence). The J segment lost 7 bases and the V segment lost 6 bases, leaving 15 bases of the junction unmatched. Sequenced material: blood, either unsorted or a sorted T cell fraction (not recorded which). The chain employs TRBV20-1 and TRBJ2-1; 10 bases map to TRBD2. This sequence originates from a male donor with ankylosing spondylitis. The CDR3 protein is CSARGASGRNSNEQFF. DNA of the CDR3: TGCAGTGCCCGCGGCGCTAGCGGGAGAAATTCGAATGAGCAGTTCTTC.